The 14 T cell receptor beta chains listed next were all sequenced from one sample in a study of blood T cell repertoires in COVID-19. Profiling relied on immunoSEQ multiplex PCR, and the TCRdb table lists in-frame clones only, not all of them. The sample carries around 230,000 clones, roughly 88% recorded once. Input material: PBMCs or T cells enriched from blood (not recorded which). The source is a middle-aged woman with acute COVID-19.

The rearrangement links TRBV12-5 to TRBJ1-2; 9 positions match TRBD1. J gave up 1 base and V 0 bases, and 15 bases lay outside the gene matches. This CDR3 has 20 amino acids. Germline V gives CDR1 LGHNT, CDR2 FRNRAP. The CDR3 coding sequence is TGTGCTAGTGGTTTGGTAACCCAACTTCAGACAGGGGGATTTAACTATGGCTACACCTTC. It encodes CASGLVTQLQTGGFNYGYTF. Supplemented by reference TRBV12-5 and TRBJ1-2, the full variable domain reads DARVTQTPRHKVTEMGQEVTMRCQPILGHNTVFWYRQTMMQGLELLAYFRNRAPLDDSGMPKDRFSAEMPDATLATLKIQPSEPRDSAVYFCASGLVTQLQTGGFNYGYTFGSGTRLTVV.

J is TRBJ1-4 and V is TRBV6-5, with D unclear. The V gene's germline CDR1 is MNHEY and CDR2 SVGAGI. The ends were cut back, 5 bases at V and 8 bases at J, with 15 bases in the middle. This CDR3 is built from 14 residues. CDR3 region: CASSRPGIGEKLFF. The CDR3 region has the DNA TGTGCCAGCAGTCGACCGGGAATTGGGGAAAAACTGTTTTTT.

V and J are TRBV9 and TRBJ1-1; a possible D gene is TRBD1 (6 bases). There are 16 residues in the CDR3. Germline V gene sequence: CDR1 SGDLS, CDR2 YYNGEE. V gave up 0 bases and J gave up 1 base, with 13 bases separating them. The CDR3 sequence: CASSVGAGVGNTEAFF. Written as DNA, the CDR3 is TGTGCCAGCAGCGTAGGGGCAGGGGTGGGGAACACTGAAGCTTTCTTT.

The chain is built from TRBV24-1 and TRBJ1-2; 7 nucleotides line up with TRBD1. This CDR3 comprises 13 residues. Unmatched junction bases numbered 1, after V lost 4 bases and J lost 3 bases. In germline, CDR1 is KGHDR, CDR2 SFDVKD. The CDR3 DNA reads TGTGCCACCAGTGAAGGGGGCGACTATGGCTACACCTTC. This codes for CATSEGGDYGYTF.

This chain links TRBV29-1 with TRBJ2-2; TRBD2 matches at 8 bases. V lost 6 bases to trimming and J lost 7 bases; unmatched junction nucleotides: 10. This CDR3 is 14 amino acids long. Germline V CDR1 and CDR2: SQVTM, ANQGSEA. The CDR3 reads CSVTSGGPYGELFF. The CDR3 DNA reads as TGCAGCGTGACCTCGGGGGGGCCTTACGGGGAGCTGTTTTTT.

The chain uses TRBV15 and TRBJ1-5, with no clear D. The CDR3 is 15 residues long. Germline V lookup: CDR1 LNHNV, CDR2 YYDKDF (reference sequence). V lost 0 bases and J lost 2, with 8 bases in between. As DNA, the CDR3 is TGTGCCACCAGCAGAGATGCTAACGGCAATCAGCCCCAGCATTTT. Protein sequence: CATSRDANGNQPQHF.

The CDR3: CSVEDPGQGADGYTF. In DNA form, the CDR3 reads TGCAGCGTTGAAGATCCGGGACAGGGAGCGGATGGCTACACCTTC. The chain recombines TRBV29-1 with TRBJ1-2, with 9 bases that match TRBD1. The V segment lost 0 bases and the J segment 6 bases; nucleotides outside the gene matches: 8. CDR3 length: 15 residues. Germline-derived CDR1 and CDR2 are SQVTM and ANQGSEA.

The CDR3 nucleotides read TGCAGCGTTGTAGTCGCCGACAATGAGCAGTTCTTC. It yields the protein CSVVVADNEQFF. The V call is TRBV29-1, the J call TRBJ2-1, with D uncertain. Germline CDR1 reads SQVTM; CDR2 reads ANQGSEA. Deletions cut 4 bases from V and 5 bases from J, with 9 bases between. The CDR3 contains 12 residues.

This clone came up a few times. CDR3 loop: CASSDTLGTPNNSPLHF. The CDR3 DNA follows: TGCGCCAGCAGTGATACATTGGGGACACCCAATAATTCACCCCTCCACTTT. This rearrangement joins TRBV10-2 to TRBJ1-6, with D possibly TRBD1 on 6 matching bases. Germline V gene data show CDR1 as WSHSY and CDR2 as SAAADI. The CDR3 length is 17 residues. V was clipped by 3 bases and J by 5 bases, with 17 bases between them.

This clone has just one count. The CDR3 is CASSARTANEKLFF. The CDR3 coding sequence is TGTGCCAGCAGTGCTAGGACAGCTAATGAAAAACTGTTTTTT. The V call is TRBV25-1, the J call TRBJ1-4, with D possibly being TRBD1 (6 bases). The V and J ends lost 4 bases and 3 bases respectively, with 9 bases between them. The CDR3 totals 14 residues. Germline V lookup: CDR1 MGHDK, CDR2 SYGVNS.

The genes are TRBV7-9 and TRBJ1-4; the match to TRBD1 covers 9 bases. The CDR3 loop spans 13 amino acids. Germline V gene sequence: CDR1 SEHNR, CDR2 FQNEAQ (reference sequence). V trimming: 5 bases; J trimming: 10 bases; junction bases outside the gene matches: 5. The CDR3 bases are TGTGCCAGCAGCCCGGGACAGGGAGGAAAACTGTTTTTT. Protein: CASSPGQGGKLFF.

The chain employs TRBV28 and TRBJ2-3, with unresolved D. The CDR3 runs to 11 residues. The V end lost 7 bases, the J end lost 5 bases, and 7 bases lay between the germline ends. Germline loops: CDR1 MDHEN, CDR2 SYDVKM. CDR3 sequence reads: CASTPGDTQYF. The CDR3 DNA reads TGTGCCAGCACTCCGGGAGATACGCAGTATTTT.

Written as DNA, the CDR3 is TGTGCCAGCAGTCTGACTGGACAGCGTGGCTACACCTTC. Protein product: CASSLTGQRGYTF. The chain recombines TRBV28 with TRBJ1-2; maybe TRBD1 (6 bases). This CDR3 comprises 13 residues. Trimming removed 5 bases at V and 7 bases at J, with 14 bases between. CDR1 and CDR2 (germline): MDHEN, SYDVKM.

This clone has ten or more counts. The CDR3 DNA follows: TGTGCCAGCAGTTACTCATGGGGCAGGGTGGGTGGCTACACCTTC. Translated: CASSYSWGRVGGYTF. The rearrangement uses TRBV6-5 and TRBJ1-2, with D possibly matching TRBD1 (5 bases). Germline values: CDR1 MNHEY, CDR2 SVGAGI. The CDR3 contains 15 residues. Trimming removed 0 bases at V and 7 bases at J, with 15 bases between.